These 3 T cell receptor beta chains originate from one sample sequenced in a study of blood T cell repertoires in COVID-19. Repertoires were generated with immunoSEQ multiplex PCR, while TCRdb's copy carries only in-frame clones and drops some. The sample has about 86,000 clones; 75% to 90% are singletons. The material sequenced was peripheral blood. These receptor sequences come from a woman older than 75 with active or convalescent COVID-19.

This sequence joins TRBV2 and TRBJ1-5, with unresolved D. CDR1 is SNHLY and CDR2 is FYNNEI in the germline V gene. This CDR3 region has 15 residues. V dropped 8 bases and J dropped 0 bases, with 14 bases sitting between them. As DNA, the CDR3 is TGTGCCAGCGGCGGGATTCGCAATAGCAATCAGCCCCAGCATTTT. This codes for CASGGIRNSNQPQHF. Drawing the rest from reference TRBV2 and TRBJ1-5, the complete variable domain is EPEVTQTPSHQVTQMGQEVILRCVPISNHLYFYWYRQILGQKVEFLVSFYNNEISEKSEIFDDQFSVERPDGSNFTLKIRSTKLEDSAMYFCASGGIRNSNQPQHFGDGTRLSIL.

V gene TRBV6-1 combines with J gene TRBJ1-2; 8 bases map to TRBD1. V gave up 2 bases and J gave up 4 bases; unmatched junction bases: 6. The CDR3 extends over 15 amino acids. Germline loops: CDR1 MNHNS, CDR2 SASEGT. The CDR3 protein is CASSENRDRFYGYTF. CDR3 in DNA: TGTGCCAGCAGTGAAAACCGGGACAGGTTCTATGGCTACACCTTC.

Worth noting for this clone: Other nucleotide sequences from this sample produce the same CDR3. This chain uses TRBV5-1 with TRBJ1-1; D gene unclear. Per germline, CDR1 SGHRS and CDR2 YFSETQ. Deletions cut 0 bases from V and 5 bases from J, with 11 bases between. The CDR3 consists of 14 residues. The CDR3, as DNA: TGCGCCAGCAGCTTGGCCTCAGGAGGGACTGAAGCTTTCTTT. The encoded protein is CASSLASGGTEAFF.